The 30 T cell receptor beta chains reported below all come from one sample, sequenced in a study of OX40 agonist ivuxolimab in advanced cancers. Measured with immunoSEQ multiplex PCR; TCRdb has only the in-frame clones, and not every one. The table has some 60,000 clones, approximately 86% seen once. The sample was CD4+ or CD8+ T cells sorted from blood, taken in a trial of the OX40 agonist ivuxolimab. The source is an adult with an advanced solid tumor such as melanoma, head and neck, liver or kidney cancer.

The chain links TRBV28 to TRBJ1-4; D is undetermined. The CDR3 extends over 11 amino acids. The germline V and J ends were trimmed by 5 bases and 4 bases, with 2 bases remaining between them. Germline CDR1 is MDHEN and CDR2 is SYDVKM. CDR3 nucleotides: TGTGCCAGCAGTGTTAATGAAAAACTGTTTTTT. This encodes CASSVNEKLFF.

This clone came up once. This chain links TRBV6-1 with TRBJ1-1; D is unclear. Germline V gene sequence: CDR1 MNHNS, CDR2 SASEGT. The CDR3 consists of 13 residues. Between the trimmed V and J ends, which lost 0 bases and 11 bases, there was a span of 13 bases. This CDR3 reads CASSEARIAQAFF. CDR3 nucleotides: TGTGCCAGCAGTGAAGCGAGGATAGCACAGGCTTTCTTT.

The V and J genes are TRBV5-1 and TRBJ2-3; D is uncertain. The CDR3 is 14 residues long. The V and J ends lost 6 bases and 1 base respectively, with 12 bases between them. CDR1 is SGHRS, CDR2 YFSETQ, per germline. The CDR3: CASMALEGTDTQYF. CDR3 bases: TGCGCCAGCATGGCCTTAGAGGGCACAGATACGCAGTATTTT.

This clone was observed once. The V call is TRBV4-1, the J call TRBJ2-7; 8 nucleotides line up with TRBD2. The CDR3 sequence is 16 residues long. With 4 bases clipped from V and 0 bases from J, the junction kept 8 bases outside the gene matches. Germline CDR1 is MGHRA and CDR2 is YSYEKL. The CDR3 loop is CASSLQTSVSSYEQYF. CDR3 DNA: TGCGCCAGCAGCCTACAGACTAGCGTGAGCTCCTACGAGCAGTACTTC.

This sequence joins TRBV7-2 and TRBJ1-1; D is uncertain. The germline V gene has CDR1 SGHTA and CDR2 FQGNSA. Trimming cost V 5 bases and J 2 bases, with 12 bases left between them. This CDR3 has 14 amino acids. The DNA of the CDR3 is TGTGCCAGCAGCGAATGGACGGGAAACACTGAAGCTTTCTTT. Translation: CASSEWTGNTEAFF.

This clone has a handful of counts. This chain's CDR3 is CASSEADGSDTQYF. The CDR3 bases are TGTGCCAGCAGTGAAGCGGATGGGTCAGATACGCAGTATTTT. The chain uses TRBV2 and TRBJ2-3; D is unresolved. This CDR3 spans 14 amino acids. The V end lost 0 bases, the J end lost 4 bases, and 8 bases lay between the germline ends. The germline V gene encodes CDR1 SNHLY and CDR2 FYNNEI.

This clone was seen a few times. This chain joins TRBV10-3 and TRBJ2-3; 8 positions match TRBD1. The V gene end was trimmed by 2 bases and the J gene end by 4 bases; junction bases not matched to a gene: 11. CDR3 length: 17 amino acids. Looked up from germline, CDR1 is ENHRY and CDR2 is SYGVKD. In DNA, the CDR3 is TGTGCCATCAGTGAGGGACAGGGTGGATCAGGGCCAGATACGCAGTATTTT. Protein: CAISEGQGGSGPDTQYF.

The chain uses TRBV7-9 and TRBJ1-6, with 10 bases lining up with TRBD1. From germline, CDR1 is SEHNR and CDR2 FQNEAQ (reference sequence). This CDR3 is built from 15 residues. The V and J ends lost 5 bases and 8 bases, in that order; junction bases with no gene match: 6. CDR3 region: CASSPPGQGHSPLHF. For the CDR3, the DNA is TGTGCCAGCAGCCCACCGGGACAGGGGCATTCACCCCTCCACTTT.

The chain employs TRBV5-1 and TRBJ2-3, with D perhaps TRBD1 (6 bases). V was pared by 1 base and J by 4 bases, with 13 bases between. The CDR3 covers 15 residues. CDR1 and CDR2 from the germline V gene are SGHRS and YFSETQ. CDR3 in amino acids: CASSLSPGAPDTQYF. The CDR3, as DNA: TGCGCCAGCAGCTTGTCCCCAGGGGCCCCAGATACGCAGTATTTT.

The J gene is TRBJ2-1, the V gene TRBV5-1; 16 positions agree with TRBD2. The CDR3 runs 19 residues. The germline gives CDR1 SGHRS, CDR2 YFSETQ. V lost 7 bases and J lost 5; bases outside the gene matches: 15. CDR3 coding DNA: TGCGCCAGCGCTTTGGCGGGACTAGCGGGAGGGCCAGTCCACAATGAGCAGTTCTTC. Translated, it gives CASALAGLAGGPVHNEQFF.

V is TRBV29-1 and J is TRBJ2-3; D not resolved. CDR3 length: 13 amino acids. In germline, CDR1 is SQVTM, CDR2 ANQGSEA. Between the trimmed V and J ends, which lost 6 bases and 0 bases, there was a span of 10 bases. CDR3 in amino acids: CSVSDRSTDTQYF. In nucleotides, the CDR3 is TGCAGCGTCTCGGACCGAAGCACAGATACGCAGTATTTT.

The chain joins TRBV4-3 to TRBJ2-2; D is ambiguous. V shed 3 bases and J shed 5 bases, with 10 bases lying between them. The CDR3 contains 14 residues. CDR1 is LGHNA and CDR2 is YSLEER in the germline V gene. This CDR3 reads CASSHLGRTGELFF. CDR3 DNA sequence: TGCGCCAGCAGCCACCTCGGAAGAACCGGGGAGCTGTTTTTT.

J is TRBJ1-2 and V is TRBV19; possibly TRBD1 for D (6 bases). This CDR3 spans 13 amino acids. Trimming stripped 5 bases from V and 7 bases from J, with 14 bases between. Germline V lookup: CDR1 LNHDA, CDR2 SQIVND (reference sequence). The CDR3: CASSLNREAGYTF. CDR3 DNA sequence: TGTGCCAGTAGTTTAAACAGGGAGGCTGGCTACACCTTC.

The chain joins TRBV21-1 to TRBJ2-3; the listed D gene, TRBD2, was not tested against the DNA. TRBV21-1 is described as a pseudogene. The CDR3 runs 16 residues. In nucleotides, the CDR3 is TGTGCCAGCAGCCAAATCGTAGCGGGAGACCATGGTACGCAGTATTTT. This translates into CASSQIVAGDHGTQYF.

This chain links TRBV28 with TRBJ2-2, with 7 nucleotides matching TRBD1. Germline loops: CDR1 MDHEN, CDR2 SYDVKM. V shed 11 bases and J 0 bases; nucleotides not matched to a gene: 3. The CDR3 has 13 amino acids. DNA of the CDR3: TGTGCCGTGAGGGGGCCGAACACCGGGGAGCTGTTTTTT. It specifies CAVRGPNTGELFF.

The rearrangement joins TRBV7-2 to TRBJ2-2; 9 nucleotides align to TRBD2. CDR3 length: 16 amino acids. The germline V gene encodes CDR1 SGHTA and CDR2 FQGNSA. Trimming removed 3 bases from V and 4 bases from J; junction bases left unmatched: 6. The CDR3 nucleotides read TGTGCCAGCAGCTTCATAGCGGGAGCGACCACCGGGGAGCTGTTTTTT. It codes for CASSFIAGATTGELFF.

V is TRBV7-3 and J is TRBJ2-2, with 11 bases lining up with TRBD2. The V and J ends lost 5 bases and 3 bases, in that order; junction bases with no gene match: 5. This CDR3 spans 16 amino acids. Germline CDR1 reads SGHTA; CDR2 reads FQGTGA. CDR3 sequence (DNA): TGTGCCAGCAGCAGGGGGACTAGCGGTTACACCGGGGAGCTGTTTTTT. It is translated as CASSRGTSGYTGELFF.

J is TRBJ1-2 and V is TRBV9; D ambiguous. The CDR3 is 15 amino acids. Germline assignment: CDR1 SGDLS and CDR2 YYNGEE. The V gene lost 6 bases and the J gene lost 4 bases, with 19 bases spanning the gap. CDR3 in amino acids: CASTASVDAAYGYTF. Written as DNA, the CDR3 is TGTGCCAGCACCGCCTCTGTGGATGCTGCCTATGGCTACACCTTC.

In its sample, this clone was seen once. The chain employs TRBV4-2 and TRBJ1-5; D ambiguous. The CDR3 sequence is 16 residues long. Germline V gene data show CDR1 as LGHNA and CDR2 as YNFKEQ. The germline V and J ends were trimmed by 0 bases and 9 bases, with 18 bases remaining between them. CDR3 sequence: CASSQDTDRPPRPQHF. The CDR3 bases are TGTGCCAGCAGCCAAGACACGGACCGACCACCTCGGCCCCAGCATTTT.

V and J are TRBV7-2 and TRBJ2-7; 7 bases are shared with TRBD2. The V segment lost 5 bases and the J segment 0 bases; nucleotides outside the gene matches: 1. CDR3 length equals 13 residues. CDR1 is SGHTA, CDR2 FQGNSA, per germline. The DNA for the CDR3 is TGTGCCAGCAGCCGGGACTACTCCTACGAGCAGTACTTC. Its translation: CASSRDYSYEQYF.

The gene calls are TRBV4-1 and TRBJ2-7, with 7 bases fitting TRBD1. The CDR3 runs 16 residues. Per the germline V gene, CDR1 is MGHRA and CDR2 is YSYEKL. With V trimmed by 0 bases and J by 5 bases, 10 bases remained unmatched. CDR3 region: CASSQDPRQGGHEQYF. The CDR3 DNA sequence: TGCGCCAGCAGCCAAGATCCGCGACAGGGTGGGCACGAGCAGTACTTC.

The chain combines TRBV7-2 with TRBJ2-7; D is ambiguous. V lost 2 bases and J 3 bases, leaving 5 bases between the germline ends. The CDR3 is 12 residues long. The V gene's germline CDR1 is SGHTA and CDR2 FQGNSA. The CDR3 bases are TGTGCCAGCAGCTTAAAAGGCTACGAGCAGTACTTC. This codes for CASSLKGYEQYF.

This sequence joins TRBV9 and TRBJ2-2; no clear D. Germline CDR1 reads SGDLS; CDR2 reads YYNGEE. V lost 1 base to trimming and J lost 2 bases, with 9 bases between them. The CDR3 spans 15 residues. The CDR3 is CASSVFTDNTGELFF. The CDR3 DNA reads as TGTGCCAGCAGCGTATTCACTGATAACACCGGGGAGCTGTTTTTT.

In DNA form, the CDR3 reads TGTGCCAGCAGCTCTGGAGGGGCCGCAGATACGCAGTATTTT. Translated: CASSSGGAADTQYF. V gene TRBV7-2 combines with J gene TRBJ2-3; tentatively, D is TRBD2 (6 bases). Germline CDR1 SGHTA, CDR2 FQGNSA. This CDR3 has 14 residues. Trimming left V 4 bases short and J 4 bases short, with 12 bases between.

The chain links TRBV5-1 to TRBJ2-3, with a weak D call TRBD2 (6 bases). The length of the CDR3 is 14 residues. V lost 1 base and J 3 bases, leaving 9 bases between the germline ends. Germline assignment: CDR1 SGHRS and CDR2 YFSETQ. The DNA of the CDR3 is TGCGCCAGCAGCTTGTGGCTAGCGACAGATACGCAGTATTTT. It translates to CASSLWLATDTQYF.

This clone was counted only a few times. The chain links TRBV5-4 to TRBJ2-7; 7 bases match TRBD2. V lost 9 bases and J lost 3; bases outside the gene matches: 9. The CDR3 is 13 amino acids. Germline CDR1 is SGHNT and CDR2 is YYREEE (reference sequence). The CDR3 sequence: CATSSREYYEQYF. In nucleotides, the CDR3 is TGTGCCACCTCCTCGCGGGAGTACTACGAGCAGTACTTC.

The chain uses TRBV6-5 and TRBJ2-7, with D possibly matching TRBD2 (6 bases). This CDR3 spans 13 amino acids. Per germline, CDR1 MNHEY and CDR2 SVGAGI. V was trimmed by 6 bases and J by 3 bases, leaving 12 bases between them. The CDR3 loop is CASSFQEGYEQYF. The CDR3 bases are TGTGCCAGCAGCTTCCAGGAGGGCTACGAGCAGTACTTC.

The rearrangement links TRBV5-1 to TRBJ2-3, with D perhaps matching TRBD1 or TRBD2 (5 bases each). The length of the CDR3 is 14 residues. The V end lost 2 bases, the J end lost 4 bases, and 11 bases lay between the germline ends. Germline V gene sequence: CDR1 SGHRS, CDR2 YFSETQ. The CDR3 nucleotides read TGCGCCAGCAGCTTCGGGACCGCACCAGATACGCAGTATTTT. It is translated as CASSFGTAPDTQYF.

The V gene is TRBV7-2, the J gene TRBJ2-3; D is possibly TRBD1 (5 bases). CDR1 and CDR2 from the germline V gene are SGHTA and FQGNSA. This CDR3 region has 14 residues. V lost 5 bases and J lost 0, with 9 bases in between. This CDR3 reads CASSPQGSTDTQYF. In DNA form, the CDR3 reads TGTGCCAGCAGCCCTCAGGGAAGCACAGATACGCAGTATTTT. The full variable domain, its missing parts supplied by reference TRBV7-2 and TRBJ2-3, is GAGVSQSPSNKVTEKGKDVELRCDPISGHTALYWYRQSLGQGLEFLIYFQGNSAPDKSGLPSDRFSAERTGGSVSTLTIQRTQQEDSAVYLCASSPQGSTDTQYFGPGTRLTVL.

This chain uses TRBV27 with TRBJ1-5; tentatively, D is TRBD1 (5 bases). Trimming took off 6 bases at V and 0 bases at J, with 12 bases between the two ends. In germline, CDR1 is MNHEY, CDR2 SMNVEV (reference sequence). The CDR3 is made up of 15 amino acids. The CDR3 nucleotides read TGTGCCAGCAGACCACAGGCAAATAGCAATCAGCCCCAGCATTTT. Residues: CASRPQANSNQPQHF.